Following are 32 T cell receptor beta chains from one sample sequenced in a study of a mutant IDH1 vaccine in newly diagnosed glioma. Produced via immunoSEQ multiplex PCR; TCRdb's table is partial and in-frame only. Among 30,000 to 40,000 clones, roughly 80% were seen once, and the ten largest hold 5% to 5.5%. The antigens these receptors bind are not known. Stated time point: week 23, last vaccination. Topical imiquimod was applied with each vaccine dose, which held 300 ug of mutant IDH1 20-mer peptide. Sequenced here: PBMCs, sampled from a glioma patient whose treatment included an IDH1 peptide vaccine. These receptors were collected from a man aged 40-49 years with glioma.

The chain is built from TRBV18 and TRBJ1-1; D remains ambiguous. Germline V gene data show CDR1 as KGHSH and CDR2 as LQKENI. The CDR3 is made up of 12 amino acids. V was clipped by 5 bases and J by 6 bases, with 10 bases between them. In nucleotides, the CDR3 is TGTGCCAGCTCAAAGCTGCTGTCTGAAGCTTTCTTT. Translating gives CASSKLLSEAFF.

The V call is TRBV4-1, the J call TRBJ2-1; unclear D gene. CDR3 length: 17 amino acids. Germline V gene data show CDR1 as MGHRA and CDR2 as YSYEKL. The germline V and J ends were trimmed by 1 base and 0 bases, with 13 bases remaining between them. Written as DNA, the CDR3 is TGCGCCAGCAGCCAAGTGACCCCACTCAGCTCCTACAATGAGCAGTTCTTC. This sequence encodes CASSQVTPLSSYNEQFF.

The gene calls are TRBV5-6 and TRBJ2-7, with TRBD2 as a possible D gene (6 bases). This CDR3 is 14 amino acids long. The V end lost 4 bases, the J end lost 1 base, and 12 bases lay between the germline ends. Germline CDR1 is SGHDT and CDR2 is YYEEEE. Written as DNA, the CDR3 is TGTGCCAGCAGCCTCAGACTAGAGTCCTACGAGCAGTACTTC. The encoded protein is CASSLRLESYEQYF.

Only a few counts were recorded for this clone. V usage is TRBV28 and J usage is TRBJ2-7, with D unresolved. CDR3 length: 13 residues. CDR1 is MDHEN and CDR2 is SYDVKM in the germline V gene. V dropped 6 bases and J dropped 6 bases, with 15 bases sitting between them. The CDR3 region is CASRGDQWGEQYF. The CDR3 DNA reads as TGTGCCAGCAGGGGCGACCAGTGGGGCGAGCAGTACTTC. Variable domain in full (rest from reference TRBV28 and TRBJ2-7): DVKVTQSSRYLVKRTGEKVFLECVQDMDHENMFWYRQDPGLGLRLIYFSYDVKMKEKGDIPEGYSVSREKKERFSLILESASTNQTSMYLCASRGDQWGEQYFGPGTRLTVT.

The V call is TRBV19, the J call TRBJ1-3; D is undetermined. The germline V and J ends were trimmed by 2 bases and 2 bases, with 7 bases remaining between them. This CDR3 region has 14 residues. The germline gives CDR1 LNHDA, CDR2 SQIVND (reference sequence). Here the CDR3 DNA reads TGTGCCAGTAGTATAATCGGTACTGGAAACACCATATATTTT. Encoded protein: CASSIIGTGNTIYF.

This clone was observed a handful of times. The CDR3 bases are TGTGCCAGCAGCGTACAGGGGTCGAACACTGAAGCTTTCTTT. Translated: CASSVQGSNTEAFF. This chain uses TRBV7-3 with TRBJ1-1; 7 bases map to TRBD1. This CDR3 spans 14 amino acids. Germline V CDR1 and CDR2: SGHTA, FQGTGA. V dropped 5 bases and J dropped 1; count of bases not matched to a gene: 4. Together with reference TRBV7-3 and TRBJ1-1, the CDR3 gives the full variable domain: GAGVSQTPSNKVTEKGKYVELRCDPISGHTALYWYRQSLGQGPEFLIYFQGTGAADDSGLPNDRFFAVRPEGSVSTLKIQRTERGDSAVYLCASSVQGSNTEAFFGQGTRLTVV.

J is TRBJ1-4 and V is TRBV5-8; the D gene is possibly TRBD1 (6 bases). V was cut by 1 base and J by 8 bases, with 15 bases left in between. Per germline, CDR1 SGHTS and CDR2 YDEGEE. This CDR3 contains 15 residues. The CDR3 sequence is CASSLIPGAKEKLFF. In DNA form, the CDR3 reads TGTGCCAGCAGCTTGATCCCAGGGGCCAAGGAAAAACTGTTTTTT. Filled out from reference TRBV5-8 and TRBJ1-4, the complete variable domain reads EAGVTQSPTHLIKTRGQQATLRCSPISGHTSVYWYQQALGLGLQFLLWYDEGEERNRGNFPPRFSGRQFPNYSSELNVNALELEDSALYLCASSLIPGAKEKLFFGSGTQLSVL.

This clone was seen a handful of times. The gene calls are TRBV6-1 and TRBJ2-7; TRBD2 might be the D (5 bases). This CDR3 contains 14 residues. The germline V gene encodes CDR1 MNHNS and CDR2 SASEGT. V gave up 2 bases and J gave up 3 bases, with 11 bases separating them. This chain's CDR3 is CASSEQWESYEQYF. The CDR3 region has the DNA TGTGCCAGCAGTGAACAGTGGGAGAGCTACGAGCAGTACTTC.

V is TRBV5-4 and J is TRBJ2-7; TRBD2 aligns across 11 bases. Per germline, CDR1 SGHNT and CDR2 YYREEE (reference sequence). The CDR3 is made up of 15 amino acids. Trimming took 3 bases from V and 5 from J; bases not matched to a gene: 7. CDR3 sequence: CASSSLAGGGDEQYF. CDR3 nucleotide sequence: TGTGCCAGCAGCTCGTTAGCGGGGGGGGGCGACGAGCAGTACTTC. Variable domain in full (rest from reference TRBV5-4 and TRBJ2-7): ETGVTQSPTHLIKTRGQQVTLRCSSQSGHNTVSWYQQALGQGPQFIFQYYREEENGRGNFPPRFSGLQFPNYSSELNVNALELDDSALYLCASSSLAGGGDEQYFGPGTRLTVT.

The chain carries TRBV2 and TRBJ2-6; perhaps D is TRBD1 or TRBD2 (5 bases each). Trimming took off 4 bases at V and 1 base at J, with 11 bases between the two ends. Germline V CDR1 and CDR2: SNHLY, FYNNEI. The CDR3 contains 16 residues. CDR3 protein: CASSGLWGSGANVLTF. CDR3 in DNA: TGTGCCAGCAGTGGTTTATGGGGGTCTGGGGCCAACGTCCTGACTTTC.

This clone was recorded a few times. The chain has TRBV6-1 and TRBJ1-2; D unclear. Germline loops: CDR1 MNHNS, CDR2 SASEGT. The ends were cut back, 10 bases at V and 1 base at J, with 13 bases in the middle. There are 13 residues in the CDR3. The CDR3 sequence: CAISPGINYGYTF. Written as DNA, the CDR3 is TGTGCCATCTCCCCAGGCATTAACTATGGCTACACCTTC.

CDR3 residues: CASRRMTNTGELFF. The CDR3 DNA reads TGTGCCAGCAGGCGGATGACAAACACCGGGGAGCTGTTTTTT. This chain uses TRBV6-5 with TRBJ2-2, with unresolved D. Deletions cut 6 bases from V and 2 bases from J, with 10 bases between. In germline, CDR1 is MNHEY, CDR2 SVGAGI. The CDR3 sequence is 14 residues long.

The chain recombines TRBV14 with TRBJ2-1; TRBD1 agrees at 8 bases. CDR3 length equals 15 residues. CDR1 is SGHDN and CDR2 is FVKESK in the germline V gene. Germline trimming cut 4 bases from V and 3 bases from J; bases unmatched to any gene: 5. The CDR3: CASSPTGVIYNEQFF. As DNA, the CDR3 is TGTGCCAGCAGCCCGACAGGGGTTATCTACAATGAGCAGTTCTTC.

The chain is built from TRBV5-1 and TRBJ1-2; 10 bases are a match to TRBD1. Germline CDR1 SGHRS, CDR2 YFSETQ. The CDR3 is made up of 16 amino acids. V trimming: 3 bases; J trimming: 0 bases; junction bases outside the gene matches: 5. CDR3 coding DNA: TGCGCCAGCAGCTCCCCCGGGACAGGGGCTAACTATGGCTACACCTTC. Translation: CASSSPGTGANYGYTF.

The rearrangement uses TRBV10-3 and TRBJ1-3; D is perhaps TRBD1 (5 bases). CDR3 length equals 16 residues. Germline V gives CDR1 ENHRY, CDR2 SYGVKD. V was clipped by 4 bases and J by 2 bases, with 15 bases between them. The CDR3 nucleotides read TGTGCCATCAGTGGGCTTGTGGGACTCGCTGGAAACACCATATATTTT. This encodes CAISGLVGLAGNTIYF.

V gene TRBV2 combines with J gene TRBJ1-1, with D uncertain. From germline, CDR1 is SNHLY and CDR2 FYNNEI. V lost 1 base and J 0 bases, leaving 3 bases between the germline ends. The length of the CDR3 is 13 residues. CDR3 residues: CASSEEVNTEAFF. CDR3 DNA sequence: TGTGCCAGCAGTGAAGAAGTGAACACTGAAGCTTTCTTT.

This rearrangement joins TRBV10-3 to TRBJ1-6; 8 bases agree with TRBD1. There are 15 residues in the CDR3. Germline loops: CDR1 ENHRY, CDR2 SYGVKD. V was pared by 0 bases and J by 6 bases, with 1 base of the junction left unmatched. CDR3 nucleotides: TGTGCCATCAGTGAGTCTACAGGGGGTAATTCACCCCTCCACTTT. It yields the protein CAISESTGGNSPLHF.

The genes are TRBV18 and TRBJ2-2; possibly TRBD1 for D (5 bases). The V gene's germline CDR1 is KGHSH and CDR2 LQKENI. The CDR3 extends over 13 amino acids. With 5 bases removed from V and 9 bases from J, the gap between germline ends came to 13 bases. The CDR3 sequence: CASSADSDRELFF. DNA of the CDR3: TGTGCCAGCTCAGCAGACAGTGACCGGGAGCTGTTTTTT.

The gene calls are TRBV5-6 and TRBJ1-6, with 8 bases lining up with TRBD1. Germline-derived CDR1 and CDR2 are SGHDT and YYEEEE. There are 15 residues in the CDR3. After removal of 3 bases from V and 10 bases from J, the junction contained 9 bases not matched to a gene. CDR3 sequence (DNA): TGTGCCAGCAGCTCGGTGGACAGGGACCGATCACCCCTCCACTTT. It encodes CASSSVDRDRSPLHF.

The chain uses TRBV5-1 and TRBJ2-1, with D maybe TRBD2 (5 bases). This CDR3 has 16 amino acids. The germline CDR1 and CDR2 sequences are SGHRS and YFSETQ. Deletions cut 4 bases from V and 0 bases from J, with 14 bases between. The DNA of the CDR3 is TGCGCCAGCAGCGTTCGGACTGGGCACTCCTACAATGAGCAGTTCTTC. Translated, it gives CASSVRTGHSYNEQFF.

V and J are TRBV5-4 and TRBJ2-1; 9 nucleotides line up with TRBD1. Per the germline V gene, CDR1 is SGHNT and CDR2 is YYREEE (reference sequence). CDR3 length equals 14 residues. V gave up 0 bases and J gave up 9 bases; unmatched junction bases: 4. The DNA of the CDR3 is TGTGCCAGCAGCTTGGTACAGGGGGCTGGTGAGCAGTTCTTC. This encodes CASSLVQGAGEQFF.

The chain links TRBV18 to TRBJ1-1; D gene uncertain. The germline gives CDR1 KGHSH, CDR2 LQKENI. The length of the CDR3 is 12 residues. The V end lost 4 bases, the J end lost 5 bases, and 8 bases lay between the germline ends. Written as DNA, the CDR3 is TGTGCCAGCTCACGGGGAGGGACTGAAGCTTTCTTT. Encoded protein: CASSRGGTEAFF.

The chain joins TRBV18 to TRBJ1-5; 7 bases are a match to TRBD1. Germline V gene lookup returns CDR1 KGHSH and CDR2 LQKENI. The CDR3 has 18 amino acids. The trim removed 3 bases at V and 3 bases at J, leaving 14 bases unmatched. DNA for the CDR3: TGTGCCAGCTCACCGGTGACAGGGAGCTTCTCATCCAATCAGCCCCAGCATTTT. It is translated as CASSPVTGSFSSNQPQHF.

This clone has a single count. The chain carries TRBV20-1 and TRBJ1-2; D remains ambiguous. The germline CDR1 and CDR2 sequences are DFQATT and SNEGSKA (reference sequence). Trimming left V 3 bases short and J 7 bases short, with 9 bases between. This CDR3 has 11 amino acids. The CDR3 region has the DNA TGCAGTGCTAGGGGATACGGTGGCTACACCTTC. Translation: CSARGYGGYTF.

The rearrangement uses TRBV7-8 and TRBJ2-1; TRBD2 matches 9 bases. After removal of 5 bases from V and 2 bases from J, the junction contained 4 bases not matched to a gene. CDR3 length equals 15 residues. In germline, CDR1 is SGHVS, CDR2 FQNEAQ. This CDR3 reads CASSASGATYNEQFF. CDR3 coding DNA: TGTGCCAGCAGCGCTAGCGGGGCGACCTACAATGAGCAGTTCTTC.

This sequence joins TRBV5-6 and TRBJ2-7; D unclear. Trimming removed 0 bases from V and 5 bases from J, with 9 bases in between. CDR3 length: 13 amino acids. CDR1 is SGHDT, CDR2 YYEEEE, per germline. DNA of the CDR3: TGTGCCAGCAGCTTGGTCCCCGGGCACGAGCAGTACTTC. This encodes CASSLVPGHEQYF.

The chain is built from TRBV27 and TRBJ2-7; 11 nucleotides line up with TRBD1. The germline gives CDR1 MNHEY, CDR2 SMNVEV (reference sequence). The V segment lost 5 bases and the J segment 4 bases; nucleotides outside the gene matches: 7. CDR3 size: 15 residues. The CDR3 DNA is TGTGCCAGCAGTCTGGGGACAGGGGGGGGGTACGAGCAGTACTTC. This codes for CASSLGTGGGYEQYF.

The chain employs TRBV4-3 and TRBJ2-1, with 12 positions matching TRBD2. Trimming cost V 0 bases and J 9 bases; bases outside gene matches: 6. Germline CDR1 LGHNA, CDR2 YSLEER. The length of the CDR3 is 16 residues. DNA for the CDR3: TGCGCCAGCAGCCAAGATCCCCGACTAGCGGGAGTTGAGCAGTTCTTC. Translation gives CASSQDPRLAGVEQFF.

The V call is TRBV6-6, the J call TRBJ1-1; maybe TRBD1 (6 bases). Germline V gives CDR1 MNHNY, CDR2 SVGAGI (reference sequence). This CDR3 comprises 14 residues. Trimming removed 8 bases at V and 4 bases at J, with 17 bases between. CDR3: CASRRGAAATEAFF. As DNA, the CDR3 is TGTGCCAGCCGGAGGGGGGCCGCAGCCACTGAAGCTTTCTTT.

Concerning this clone: The junction and the germline gene differ at one end; a read error may be behind it. The rearrangement joins TRBV5-4 to TRBJ2-5, with TRBD1 identical over 9 bases. Germline lookup yields CDR1 SGHNT and CDR2 YYREEE (reference sequence). This CDR3 spans 16 amino acids. This chain's CDR3 is CASSRSPGQGQEAQYF. As DNA, the CDR3 is TGTGCCAGCAGCCGATCGCCGGGACAGGGACAAGAGGCCCAGTACTTC.

The chain uses TRBV7-2 and TRBJ2-2; TRBD1 agrees at 9 bases. This CDR3 is 15 amino acids long. Germline CDR1 and CDR2: SGHTA and FQGNSA. Unmatched junction bases numbered 4, after V lost 5 bases and J lost 3 bases. The CDR3 DNA sequence: TGTGCCAGCAGCCGGGACAGGGTTGACACCGGGGAGCTGTTTTTT. Residues: CASSRDRVDTGELFF.

This rearrangement joins TRBV7-2 to TRBJ2-1, with D uncertain. CDR3 size: 14 residues. Between the trimmed V and J ends, which lost 1 base and 7 bases, there was a span of 11 bases. CDR1 is SGHTA, CDR2 FQGNSA, per germline. As DNA, the CDR3 is TGTGCCAGCAGCTTAGACCCCTATATGAATGAGCAGTTCTTC. Its translation is CASSLDPYMNEQFF.